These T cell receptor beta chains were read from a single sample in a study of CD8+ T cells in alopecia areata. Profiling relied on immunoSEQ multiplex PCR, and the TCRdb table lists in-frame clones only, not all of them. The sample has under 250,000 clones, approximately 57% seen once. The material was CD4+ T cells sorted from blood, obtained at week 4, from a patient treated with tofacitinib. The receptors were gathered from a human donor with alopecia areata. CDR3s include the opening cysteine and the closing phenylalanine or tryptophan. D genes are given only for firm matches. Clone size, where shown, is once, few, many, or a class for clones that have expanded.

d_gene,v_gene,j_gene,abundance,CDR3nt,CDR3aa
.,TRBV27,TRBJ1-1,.,TGTGCCAGCAGTTGGGGAAAGGCGCTGAACACTGAAGCTTTCTTT,CASSWGKALNTEAFF
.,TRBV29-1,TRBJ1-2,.,TGCAGCGTTGGCACAGCTAACTATGGCTACACCTTC,CSVGTANYGYTF
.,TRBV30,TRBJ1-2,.,TGTGCCTGGAGTGTGAGAAGGGGGACTAACTATGGCTACACCTTC,CAWSVRRGTNYGYTF
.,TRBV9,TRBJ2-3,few,TGTGCCAGCAGCGGACCCAGCCGGCGCCCAGATACGCAGTATTTT,CASSGPSRRPDTQYF
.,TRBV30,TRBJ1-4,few,TGTGCCTGGAGCGGAGGAGGCCCAGGGGAAAAACTGTTTTTT,CAWSGGGPGEKLFF
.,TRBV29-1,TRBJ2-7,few,TGCAGCGTTGTATTAGTCGACGAGCAGTACTTC,CSVVLVDEQYF
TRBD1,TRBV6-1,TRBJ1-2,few,TGTGCCAGCAGTGAAGGGGCAGGGGGCGCCTATGGCTACACCTTC,CASSEGAGGAYGYTF
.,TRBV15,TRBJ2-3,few,TGTGCCACCAGCAGAGATCAAGGAACAGATACGCAGTATTTT,CATSRDQGTDTQYF
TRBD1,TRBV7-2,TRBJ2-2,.,TGTGCCAGCAGCAAAGGGACAGGGGTCAACACCGGGGAGCTGTTTTTT,CASSKGTGVNTGELFF
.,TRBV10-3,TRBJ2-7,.,TGTGCCATCAATTCGGGGAGCTCCTACGAGCAGTACTTC,CAINSGSSYEQYF
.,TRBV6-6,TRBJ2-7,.,TGTGCCAGCAGTTACCTAACTAGCATTACCGGCGAGCAGTACTTC,CASSYLTSITGEQYF
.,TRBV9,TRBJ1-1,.,TGTGCCAGCAGCGTAGACCCTACAGGGACCACTGAAGCTTTCTTT,CASSVDPTGTTEAFF
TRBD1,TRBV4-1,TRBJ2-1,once,TGCGCCAGCAGCCTGACAGGGCAGATGAACTCCTACAATGAGCAGTTCTTC,CASSLTGQMNSYNEQFF
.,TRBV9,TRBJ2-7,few,TGTGCCAGCAGCGTAGGGGACCCGGGCGGGGAGCAGTACTTC,CASSVGDPGGEQYF
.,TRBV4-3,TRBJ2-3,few,TGCGCCAGCAGCCAAGTACTCGGTCCCCGAACAGATACGCAGTATTTT,CASSQVLGPRTDTQYF
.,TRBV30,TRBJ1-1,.,TGTGCCTGGAGCAAAGGACTCATCACTGAAGCTTTCTTT,CAWSKGLITEAFF
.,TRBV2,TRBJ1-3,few,TGTGCCAGCAGTCTTTTAGAGGGGAGCTCTGGAAACACCATATATTTT,CASSLLEGSSGNTIYF